The entry that follows covers one T cell receptor (beta chain) sequence. This receptor's antigen is unknown. Per-base quality was not reported, and no clone a single base away is much larger than it. The data were taken from a study of long-term antiretroviral therapy in people with HIV (dated by TCRdb to between 2020 and 2023). Concerning the study at large: The earliest samples were collected approximately a decade before the 2015 WHO recommendation for immediate ART, a period when ART was typically delayed until CD4 counts fell. A retrospective serial study tested whether ART initiation and durable HIV suppression were associated with changes in peripheral blood TRB repertoire composition and diversity. A total of fewer than 200 cryopreserved PBMC samples were contributed to the cohort by 30 adults with confirmed HIV infection, with samples collected serially over a mean of approximately six years (range 1-12). About 35% of the 30 participants with HIV were female. No cross-contamination during QIAcube processing was seen in test extractions of a monoclonal T-cell line run alongside roughly 35 polyclonal samples.

The immunoSEQ hsTCRB v3.0 assay was used at survey level resolution to sequence the TRB variable region. The targeted TRB sequencing depth was about 35,000-55,000 T-cell genomes per sample. TRB libraries were pooled and sequenced on an Illumina MiSeq using a v3 150-cycle kit. The source study handled its data this way. Repertoire analysis was performed in R inside a reproducible Nextflow workflow that covered QC, data transformation and analysis. LymphoSeq2, an R package for AIRR-Seq data exploration, was used to implement custom analyses. Several samples that yielded fewer than 5000 total TRB sequences were excluded, so that around 190 HIV repertoires were analyzed. Of the 188 retained HIV repertoires, about 60 were collected before and roughly 130 after ART initiation. Repertoires were downsampled to 5000 TRB nucleotide sequences, with summary statistics averaged over 100 downsampling iterations. Only TRB sequences with CDR3 regions of at least seven amino acids were retained for analysis. Diversity was measured with a Shannon entropy-derived clonality score and the Gini coefficient. Repertoire networks linked the top 5000 CDR3 amino acid sequences whenever two sequences differed by an edit distance of one. GLIPH2 predicted antigen specificity groups and MHC restriction for TRB CDR3 amino acid sequences. To flag known CMV, EBV, HIV or tissue antigen associations, CDR3 amino acid sequences were matched against VDJdb and McPAS-TCR. Pre-ART, post-ART and control groups were compared with Wilcoxon signed-rank tests and Holm-Bonferroni correction. TCRdb stores this immuneACCESS table with in-frame sequences only. Part of the clones is absent; in the studies checked, under half of the shortfall reflects unresolved V genes, and no reason is known for the rest. V and J calls plus clone size are reproduced from that table; the DNA served to infer D and trimming. This sample lists some 23,000 clones; about 77% were detected once. Jointly, the top ten make up more than 4% of the sample.

The CDR3, cysteine through phenylalanine, is 14 amino acids long. Only the CDR3 part of the read is kept: 42 bases, read in frame from the first base. CDR1 SEHNR and CDR2 FQNEAQ were looked up in the germline V gene (reference sequence). Deletion took 5 bases off V and 2 bases off J, with a span of 12 bases between the germline ends. Paper-wide results and their limitations: Owing to limited PBMC availability, only the TCR beta chain was sequenced, without alpha chain pairing. CDR3 length ranges in HIV repertoires were narrower than in controls, and network structure suggested an antigen-experienced repertoire with only a slight naive shift after ART. Inferences about post-ART repertoire changes are limited because no data were available on ART adherence, viral resistance or therapy changes. Expanded TRB clones identified before ART initiation dominated the repertoire at all time points, although this dominance fluctuated and declined in many PLHIV after ART. Because cell numbers in pre-ART samples were limited, unsorted PBMC were profiled instead of sorted CD4+ and CD8+ T cells. A significant increase in TRB diversity was found to be associated with ART initiation, although TRB diversity was observed to remain significantly below that of transplant donor controls even after long-term ART. The samples span the years 2004 to 2017, and the ART regimens used at that time may not be as effective as current regimens.

To be included, a participant needed at least one PBMC sample from before ART initiation plus at least two post-ART samples. All participants with HIV were treated in the United States of America. Before DNA extraction, cryopreserved samples of 1-10 million PBMC were thawed and then washed. At the time of the earliest PBMC sample for each participant with HIV, ages ranged from roughly 23 to 55 years. Each participant contributed PBMC samples from 1-4 timepoints before ART initiation and 2-8 timepoints after ART initiation, with a median of 7 samples. For every participant, serial HIV viral load, CD4+ T-cell count, ART history and demographic data were obtained. Genomic DNA was extracted from unsorted PBMC with a Qiagen kit on a QIAcube, with processing performed in batches of 12 samples.

The sequence joins TRBV7-9 to TRBJ1-1; perhaps TRBD1 is the D gene, with 5 bases matching. The receptor comes from a woman between 40 and 50 years old with HIV. The material was unsorted PBMCs, obtained 0.5 years after starting antiretroviral therapy. The bases are TGTGCCAGCAGCCCTGTGGGGGGAAACACTGAAGCTTTCTTT. Its product reads: CASSPVGGNTEAFF.